This T cell receptor (beta chain) comes out of a study of tissue T cells after allogeneic stem cell transplantation. This clone came up once. TCRbeta CDR3 was sequenced at survey depth with template counts. This table comes from immunoSEQ multiplex PCR, and its TCRdb copy is limited to in-frame clones, with some not included. The data contain about 42,000 clones, roughly 92% of them singletons. Trimming removed 8 bases at V and 8 bases at J, with 19 bases between. Germline V gene sequence: CDR1 SEHNR, CDR2 FQNEAQ (reference sequence). This CDR3 is built from 13 residues. The specimen comprised blood, sampled before transplantation. The receptor's source is a woman aged 40 to 75 who later had graft-versus-host disease after an allogeneic stem cell transplant. V usage is TRBV7-9 and J usage is TRBJ2-7; D is perhaps TRBD2 (6 bases). The CDR3 loop reads CASRSGAREKQYF. In DNA form, the CDR3 reads TGTGCCAGCCGTAGTGGGGCCCGGGAGAAGCAGTACTTC.